One sample yielded the 6 T cell receptor beta chains listed below, sequenced in a study of control samples from healthy donors and cancer patients. Sequencing was performed with immunoSEQ multiplex PCR; in TCRdb, only in-frame clones are kept and a portion is missing. The profile shows around 130,000 clones, around 90% of them singletons. The sequencing sample was made of blood. The receptors originated from a man aged 50 to 59 in good health.

The chain is built from TRBV6-2 or TRBV6-3 and TRBJ1-1, with D perhaps TRBD1 (5 bases). The CDR3 runs to 16 residues. The V gene lost 2 bases and the J gene lost 1 base, with 14 bases spanning the gap. Germline CDR1 and CDR2: MNHEY and SVGEGT. Here the CDR3 reads CASSYETALSNTEAFF. The CDR3 bases are TGTGCCAGCAGTTACGAGACAGCCCTATCGAACACTGAAGCTTTCTTT.

This clone was seen just once. The chain uses TRBV15 and TRBJ1-5, with 9 bases fitting TRBD1. The germline V gene encodes CDR1 LNHNV and CDR2 YYDKDF (reference sequence). The CDR3 has 15 amino acids. The ends lost 3 bases at V and 1 base at J; junction bases unmatched: 1. In DNA form, the CDR3 reads TGTGCCACCAGCAGGGACAGGGGAAGCAATCAGCCCCAGCATTTT. Residues: CATSRDRGSNQPQHF.

This clone was counted a single time. The gene calls are TRBV2 and TRBJ1-4, with D perhaps TRBD1 (5 bases). CDR1 is SNHLY, CDR2 FYNNEI, per germline. The CDR3 totals 13 residues. Trimming cost V 9 bases and J 6 bases, with 14 bases left between them. CDR3 region: CASLRDRYEKLFF. The CDR3 DNA reads TGTGCCAGTCTCCGGGACCGATATGAAAAACTGTTTTTT. The variable domain in full, with the rest retrieved from reference TRBV2 and TRBJ1-4, is EPEVTQTPSHQVTQMGQEVILRCVPISNHLYFYWYRQILGQKVEFLVSFYNNEISEKSEIFDDQFSVERPDGSNFTLKIRSTKLEDSAMYFCASLRDRYEKLFFGSGTQLSVL.

This chain uses TRBV30 with TRBJ2-2; D might be TRBD2 (5 bases). The CDR3 loop spans 14 amino acids. Trimming pared 5 bases from V and 6 bases from J, leaving 16 bases between. Germline V gene sequence: CDR1 GTSNPN, CDR2 SVGIG (reference sequence). The CDR3 DNA reads as TGTGCCTGGGGCGGCCTTATCGGGGCCGGGGAGCTGTTTTTT. Translation gives CAWGGLIGAGELFF.

The gene calls are TRBV11-2 and TRBJ1-1; weak D call: TRBD1 (6 bases). Looked up from germline, CDR1 is SGHAT and CDR2 is FQNNGV. The CDR3 totals 14 residues. V gave up 1 base and J gave up 7 bases, with 13 bases separating them. CDR3 sequence (DNA): TGTGCCAGCAGCTTAGCCGGGGGCCTTGGTGAAGCTTTCTTT. Amino acid sequence: CASSLAGGLGEAFF.

The genes are TRBV12-3 or TRBV12-4 and TRBJ2-7; D may be TRBD1 (5 bases). This CDR3 has 12 residues. Trimming cost V 6 bases and J 2 bases, with 8 bases left between them. This CDR3 reads CASRGPAYEQYF. The CDR3 bases are TGTGCCAGCAGGGGGCCTGCCTACGAGCAGTACTTC.